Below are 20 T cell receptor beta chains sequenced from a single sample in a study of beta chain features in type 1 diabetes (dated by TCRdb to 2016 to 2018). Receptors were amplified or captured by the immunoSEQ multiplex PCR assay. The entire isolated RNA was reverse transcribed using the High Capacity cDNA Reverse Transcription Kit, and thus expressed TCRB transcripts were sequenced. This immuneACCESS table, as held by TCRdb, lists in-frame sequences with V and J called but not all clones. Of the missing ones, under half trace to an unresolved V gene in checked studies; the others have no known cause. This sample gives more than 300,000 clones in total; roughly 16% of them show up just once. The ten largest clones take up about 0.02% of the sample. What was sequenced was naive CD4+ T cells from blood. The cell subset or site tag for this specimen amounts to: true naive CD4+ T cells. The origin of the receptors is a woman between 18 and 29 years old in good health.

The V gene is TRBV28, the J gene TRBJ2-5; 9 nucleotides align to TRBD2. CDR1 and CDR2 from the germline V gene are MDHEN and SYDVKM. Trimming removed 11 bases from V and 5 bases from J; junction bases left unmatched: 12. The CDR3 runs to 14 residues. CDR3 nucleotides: TGTGCCTCACGGGGGATAGCGGGAGTGGAGACCCAGTACTTC. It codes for CASRGIAGVETQYF.

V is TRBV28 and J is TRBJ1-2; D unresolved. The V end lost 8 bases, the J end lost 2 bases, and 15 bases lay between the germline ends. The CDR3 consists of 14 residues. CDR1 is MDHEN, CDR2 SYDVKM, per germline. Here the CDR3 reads CASQILTENYGYTF. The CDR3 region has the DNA TGTGCCAGCCAGATTTTGACTGAGAACTATGGCTACACCTTC.

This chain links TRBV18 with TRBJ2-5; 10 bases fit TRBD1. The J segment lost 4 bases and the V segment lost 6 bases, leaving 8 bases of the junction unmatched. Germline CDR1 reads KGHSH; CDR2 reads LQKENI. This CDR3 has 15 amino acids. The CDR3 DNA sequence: TGTGCCAGCTCGGGGGGACAGGGGTCGACAGAGACCCAGTACTTC. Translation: CASSGGQGSTETQYF.

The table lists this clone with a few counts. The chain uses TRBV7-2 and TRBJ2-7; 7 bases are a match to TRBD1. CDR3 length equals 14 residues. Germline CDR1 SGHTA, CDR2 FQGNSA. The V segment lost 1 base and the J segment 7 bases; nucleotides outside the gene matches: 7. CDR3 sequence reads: CASSLVDRVGEQYF. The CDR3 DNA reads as TGTGCCAGCAGCTTAGTCGACAGGGTCGGGGAGCAGTACTTC.

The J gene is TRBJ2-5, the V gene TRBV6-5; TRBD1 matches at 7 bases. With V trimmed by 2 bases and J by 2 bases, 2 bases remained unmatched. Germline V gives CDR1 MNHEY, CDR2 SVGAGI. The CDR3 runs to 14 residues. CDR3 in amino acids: CASSYGDRQETQYF. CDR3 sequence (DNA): TGTGCCAGCAGTTACGGGGACAGACAAGAGACCCAGTACTTC.

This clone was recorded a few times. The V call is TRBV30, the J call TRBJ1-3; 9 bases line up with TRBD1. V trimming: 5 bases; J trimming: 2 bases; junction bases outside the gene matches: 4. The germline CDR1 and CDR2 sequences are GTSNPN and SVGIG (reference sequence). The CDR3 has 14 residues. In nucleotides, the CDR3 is TGTGCCTGGTTGACAGGGGGAGCTGGAAACACCATATATTTT. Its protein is CAWLTGGAGNTIYF.

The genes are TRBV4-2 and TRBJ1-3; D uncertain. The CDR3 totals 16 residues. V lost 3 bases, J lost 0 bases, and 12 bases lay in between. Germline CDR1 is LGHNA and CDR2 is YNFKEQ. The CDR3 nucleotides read TGTGCCAGCAGCCATGTCGGTGTAAACTCTGGAAACACCATATATTTT. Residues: CASSHVGVNSGNTIYF.

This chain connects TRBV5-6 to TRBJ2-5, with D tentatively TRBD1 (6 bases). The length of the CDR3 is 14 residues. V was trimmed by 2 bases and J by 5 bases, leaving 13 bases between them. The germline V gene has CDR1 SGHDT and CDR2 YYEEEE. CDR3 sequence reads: CASSLPGAGETQYF. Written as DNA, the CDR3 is TGTGCCAGCAGCTTACCAGGGGCCGGGGAGACCCAGTACTTC.

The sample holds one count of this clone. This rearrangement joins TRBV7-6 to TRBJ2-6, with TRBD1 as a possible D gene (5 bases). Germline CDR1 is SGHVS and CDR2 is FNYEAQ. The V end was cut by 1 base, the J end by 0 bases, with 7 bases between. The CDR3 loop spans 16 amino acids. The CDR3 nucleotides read TGTGCCAGCAGCTTAGACAGGATCTCTGGGGCCAACGTCCTGACTTTC. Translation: CASSLDRISGANVLTF.

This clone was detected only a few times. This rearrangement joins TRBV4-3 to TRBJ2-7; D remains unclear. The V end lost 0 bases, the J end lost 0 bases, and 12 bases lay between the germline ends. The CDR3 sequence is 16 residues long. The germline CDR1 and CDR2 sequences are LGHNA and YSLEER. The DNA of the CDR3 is TGCGCCAGCAGCCAAGAACCCGCGGTGAGCTCCTACGAGCAGTACTTC. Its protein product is CASSQEPAVSSYEQYF.

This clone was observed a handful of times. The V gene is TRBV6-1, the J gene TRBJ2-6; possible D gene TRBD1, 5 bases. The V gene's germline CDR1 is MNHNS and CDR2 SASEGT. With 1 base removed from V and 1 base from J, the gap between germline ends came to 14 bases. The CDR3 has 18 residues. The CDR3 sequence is CASSEDSPGWSGANVLTF. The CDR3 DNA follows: TGTGCCAGCAGTGAAGACAGCCCAGGGTGGTCTGGGGCCAACGTCCTGACTTTC.

In DNA, the CDR3 is TGTGCCTGGAGTCCATCCCCGACCAGGGATGCTTTCTTT. This codes for CAWSPSPTRDAFF. The V and J genes are TRBV30 and TRBJ1-1; the D gene is possibly TRBD1 (5 bases). Germline CDR1 GTSNPN, CDR2 SVGIG (reference sequence). V was clipped by 2 bases and J by 11 bases, with 18 bases between them. This CDR3 spans 13 amino acids.

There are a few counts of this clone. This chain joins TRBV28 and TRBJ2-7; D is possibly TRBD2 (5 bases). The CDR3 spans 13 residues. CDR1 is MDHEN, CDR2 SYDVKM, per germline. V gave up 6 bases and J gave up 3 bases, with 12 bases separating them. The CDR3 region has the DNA TGTGCCAGCAGAGGAGGCAGTAACTACGAGCAGTACTTC. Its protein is CASRGGSNYEQYF.

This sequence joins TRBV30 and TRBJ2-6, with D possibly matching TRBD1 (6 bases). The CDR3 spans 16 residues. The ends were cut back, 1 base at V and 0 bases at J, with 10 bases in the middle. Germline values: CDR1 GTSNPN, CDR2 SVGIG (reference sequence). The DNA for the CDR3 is TGTGCCTGGAGTGGGGGGCGCATCTCTGGGGCCAACGTCCTGACTTTC. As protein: CAWSGGRISGANVLTF.

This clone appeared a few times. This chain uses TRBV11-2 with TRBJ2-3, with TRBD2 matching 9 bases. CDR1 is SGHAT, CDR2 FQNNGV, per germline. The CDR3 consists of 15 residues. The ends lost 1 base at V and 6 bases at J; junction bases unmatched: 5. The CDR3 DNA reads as TGTGCCAGCAGCTTAGGCGGGAGGGCATTGGATACGCAGTATTTT. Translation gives CASSLGGRALDTQYF.

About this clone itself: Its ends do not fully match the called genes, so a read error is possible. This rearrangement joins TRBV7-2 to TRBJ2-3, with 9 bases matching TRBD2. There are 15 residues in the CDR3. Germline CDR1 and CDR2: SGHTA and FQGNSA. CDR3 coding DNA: TGTGCCAGCAGTTTAGCGGGAGACGGCACAGATACGCAGTATTTT. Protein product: CASSLAGDGTDTQYF. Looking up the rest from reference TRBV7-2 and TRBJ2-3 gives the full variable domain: GAGVSQSPSNKVTEKGKDVELRCDPISGHTALYWYRQSLGQGLEFLIYFQGNSAPDKSGLPSDRFSAERTGGSVSTLTIQRTQQEDSAVYLCASSLAGDGTDTQYFGPGTRLTVL.

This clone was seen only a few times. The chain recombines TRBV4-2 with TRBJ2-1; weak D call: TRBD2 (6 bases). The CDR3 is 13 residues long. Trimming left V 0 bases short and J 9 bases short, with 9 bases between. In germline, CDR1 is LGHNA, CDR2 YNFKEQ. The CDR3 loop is CASSQDRESEQFF. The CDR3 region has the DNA TGTGCCAGCAGCCAAGATCGGGAGAGTGAGCAGTTCTTC.

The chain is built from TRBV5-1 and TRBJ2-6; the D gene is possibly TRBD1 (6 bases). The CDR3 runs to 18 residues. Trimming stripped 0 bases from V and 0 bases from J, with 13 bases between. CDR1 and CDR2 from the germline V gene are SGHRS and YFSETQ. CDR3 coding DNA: TGCGCCAGCAGCTTGGCCCAGGGGTCCAGCTCTGGGGCCAACGTCCTGACTTTC. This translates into CASSLAQGSSSGANVLTF.

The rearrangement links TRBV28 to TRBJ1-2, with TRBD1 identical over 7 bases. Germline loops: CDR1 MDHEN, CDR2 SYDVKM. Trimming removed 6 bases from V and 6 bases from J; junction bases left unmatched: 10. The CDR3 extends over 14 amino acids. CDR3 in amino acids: CASRETRQGDGYTF. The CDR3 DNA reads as TGTGCCAGCAGGGAGACTAGACAGGGAGATGGCTACACCTTC.

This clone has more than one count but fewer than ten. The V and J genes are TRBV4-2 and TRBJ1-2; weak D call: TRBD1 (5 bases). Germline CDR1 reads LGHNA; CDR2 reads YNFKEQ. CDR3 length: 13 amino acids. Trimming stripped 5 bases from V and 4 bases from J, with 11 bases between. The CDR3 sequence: CASSWDSGYGYTF. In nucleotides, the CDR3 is TGTGCCAGCAGCTGGGACTCTGGCTATGGCTACACCTTC.